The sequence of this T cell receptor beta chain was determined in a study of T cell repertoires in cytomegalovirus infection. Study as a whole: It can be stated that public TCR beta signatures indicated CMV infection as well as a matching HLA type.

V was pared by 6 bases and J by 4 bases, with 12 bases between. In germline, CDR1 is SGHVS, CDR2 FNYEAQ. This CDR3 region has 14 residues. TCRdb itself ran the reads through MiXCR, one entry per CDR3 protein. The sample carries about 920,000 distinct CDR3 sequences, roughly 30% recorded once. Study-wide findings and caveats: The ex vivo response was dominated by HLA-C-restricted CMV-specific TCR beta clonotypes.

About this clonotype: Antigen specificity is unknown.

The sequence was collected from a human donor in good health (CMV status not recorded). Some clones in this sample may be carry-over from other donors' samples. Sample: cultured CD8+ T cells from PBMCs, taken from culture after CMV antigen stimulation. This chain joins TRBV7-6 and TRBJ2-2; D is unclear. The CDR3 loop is CASSSHIFTGELFF. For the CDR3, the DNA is TGTGCCAGCAGTTCACATATTTTCACCGGGGAGCTGTTTTTT.